This T cell receptor (beta chain) comes out of a study of blood T cells in healthy people across ages. With a J-beta primer mix and a sample-barcoded 5' primer, a second PCR ran about 6 to 11 cycles. With 12 random nucleotides, a template-switch adaptor tagged each individual cDNA molecule. TCRdb reprocessed the 5' RACE reads via MiXCR and lists one record per CDR3 protein. The data hold 750,000 to 1,000,000 distinct CDR3 sequences, with 29% observed a single time. This clonotype was seen many times. It was approximately 10 milliliters of peripheral blood that were drawn from each donor. CDR1 is SGHVS, CDR2 FQNEAQ, per germline. V lost 4 bases and J lost 5, with 6 bases in between. The CDR3 spans 11 residues. Another study also made use of these data, one on T cells of mothers and their children. Turning to that study: The study found slightly higher but non-significant overlap in related versus unrelated mother-child pairs.

The V gene is TRBV7-8, the J gene TRBJ2-7; D unresolved. Sequencing used blood. The TCR comes from a middle-aged woman in good health. As DNA, the CDR3 is TGTGCCAGCAGCTCCGATAACGAGCAGTACTTC. This gives the protein CASSSDNEQYF. Using reference TRBV7-8 and TRBJ2-7 for the parts outside the CDR3, the full variable domain is GAGVSQSPRYKVAKRGQDVALRCDPISGHVSLFWYQQALGQGPEFLTYFQNEAQLDKSGLPSDRFFAERPEGSVSTLKIQRTQQEDSAVYLCASSSDNEQYFGPGTRLTVT.